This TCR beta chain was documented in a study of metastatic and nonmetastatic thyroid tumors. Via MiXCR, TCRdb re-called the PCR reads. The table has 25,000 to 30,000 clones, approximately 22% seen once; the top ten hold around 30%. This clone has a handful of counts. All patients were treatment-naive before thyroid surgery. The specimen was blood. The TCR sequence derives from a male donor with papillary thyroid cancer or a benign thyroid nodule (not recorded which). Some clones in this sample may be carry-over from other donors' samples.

This chain's CDR3 is CASSLMLTARGPLGSYNEQFF. In DNA, the CDR3 is TGTGCCAGCAGCTTAATGCTGACGGCTAGGGGCCCGTTAGGCTCCTACAATGAGCAGTTCTTC. V gene TRBV7-3 combines with J gene TRBJ2-1; D is perhaps TRBD1 (5 bases). This CDR3 has 21 residues. The germline V gene encodes CDR1 SGHTA and CDR2 FQGTGA. The V gene lost 1 base and the J gene lost 0 bases, with 25 bases spanning the gap.